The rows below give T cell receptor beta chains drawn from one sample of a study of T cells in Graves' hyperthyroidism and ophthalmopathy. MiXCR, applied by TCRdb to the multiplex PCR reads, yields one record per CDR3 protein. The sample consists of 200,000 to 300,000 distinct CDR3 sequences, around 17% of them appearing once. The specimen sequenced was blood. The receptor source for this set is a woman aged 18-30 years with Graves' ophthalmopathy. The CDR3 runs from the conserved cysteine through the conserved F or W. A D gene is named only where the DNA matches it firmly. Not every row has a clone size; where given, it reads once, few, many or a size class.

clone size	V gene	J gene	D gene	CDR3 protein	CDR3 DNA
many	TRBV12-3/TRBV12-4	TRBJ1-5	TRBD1	CASLRTGSNQPQHF	TGTGCCAGTCTTAGGACAGGGAGCAATCAGCCCCAGCATTTT
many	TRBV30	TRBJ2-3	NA	CAWSIPGGGGTDTQYF	TGTGCCTGGAGCATACCTGGGGGGGGCGGGACAGATACGCAGTATTTT
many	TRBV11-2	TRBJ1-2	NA	CASSVTQGSDYGYTF	TGTGCCAGCAGCGTAACTCAGGGAAGCGACTATGGCTACACCTTC
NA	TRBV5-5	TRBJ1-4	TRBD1	CASSYGQGEKLFF	TGTGCCAGCAGCTACGGACAGGGGGAAAAACTGTTTTTT
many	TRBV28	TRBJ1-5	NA	CASSPWGAGNQPQHF	TGTGCCAGCAGTCCGTGGGGGGCTGGCAATCAGCCCCAGCATTTT
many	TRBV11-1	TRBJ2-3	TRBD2	CASSSELGLAAYSTDTQYF	TGTGCCAGCAGCTCGGAACTGGGACTAGCGGCATATAGCACAGATACGCAGTATTTT
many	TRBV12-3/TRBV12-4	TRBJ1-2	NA	CASSPQAANYGYTF	TGTGCCAGCAGCCCCCAGGCAGCTAACTATGGCTACACCTTC
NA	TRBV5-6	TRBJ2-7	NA	CASLSGPLDEQYF	TGTGCCAGCTTGTCCGGCCCGTTAGACGAGCAGTACTTC
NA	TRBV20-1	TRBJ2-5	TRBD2	CSARGVRGEQETQYF	TGCAGTGCTAGAGGGGTCCGGGGGGAACAAGAGACCCAGTACTTC
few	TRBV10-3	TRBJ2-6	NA	CAISELTRSGANVLTF	TGTGCCATCAGTGAGTTGACGCGCTCTGGGGCCAACGTCCTGACTTTC
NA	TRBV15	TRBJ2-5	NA	CATSRGGTYQETQYF	TGTGCCACCAGCAGAGGGGGGACTTACCAAGAGACCCAGTACTTC
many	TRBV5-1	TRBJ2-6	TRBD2	CASSPTGLAGSSGANVLTF	TGCGCCAGCAGTCCGACGGGACTAGCGGGTTCCTCTGGGGCCAACGTCCTGACTTTC
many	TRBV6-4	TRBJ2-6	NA	CASSDSISGANVLTF	TGTGCCAGCAGTGACTCGATATCTGGGGCCAACGTCCTGACTTTC
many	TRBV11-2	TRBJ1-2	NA	CASSLDRLRYGYTF	TGTGCCAGCAGCTTAGATCGGTTGAGATATGGCTACACCTTC
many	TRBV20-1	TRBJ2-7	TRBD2	CSALAGAPYEQYF	TGCAGTGCGCTAGCGGGGGCCCCCTACGAGCAGTACTTC
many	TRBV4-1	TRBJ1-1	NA	CASSPGLVNTEAFF	TGCGCCAGCAGCCCAGGACTGGTGAACACTGAAGCTTTCTTT
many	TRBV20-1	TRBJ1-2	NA	CSAGPSGTPNYGYTF	TGCAGTGCTGGACCATCCGGGACACCGAACTATGGCTACACCTTC
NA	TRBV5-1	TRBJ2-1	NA	CASSTGGAYNEQFF	TGCGCCAGCAGCACGGGGGGCGCCTACAATGAGCAGTTCTTC
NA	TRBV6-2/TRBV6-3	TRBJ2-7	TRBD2	CASSYSVGTSGGDEQYF	TGTGCCAGCAGTTACTCTGTGGGGACTAGCGGGGGGGACGAGCAGTACTTC
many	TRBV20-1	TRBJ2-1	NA	CSAIPRGDSYYNEQFF	TGCAGTGCTATACCCAGGGGGGACTCTTATTACAATGAGCAGTTCTTC
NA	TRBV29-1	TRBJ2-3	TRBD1	CSVDWDRGADTQYF	TGCAGCGTTGATTGGGACAGGGGAGCGGATACGCAGTATTTT
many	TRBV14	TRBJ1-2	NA	CASSQEQFYGYTF	TGTGCCAGCAGCCAAGAACAGTTCTATGGCTACACCTTC
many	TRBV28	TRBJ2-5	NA	CASSLGGIETQYF	TGTGCCAGCAGTTTAGGCGGGATAGAGACCCAGTACTTC
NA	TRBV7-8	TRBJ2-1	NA	CASSLGPSVNNEQFF	TGTGCCAGCAGCTTAGGGCCTAGCGTAAACAATGAGCAGTTCTTC
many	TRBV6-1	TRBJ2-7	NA	CASRARGDRPYEQYF	TGTGCCAGCAGGGCGAGGGGGGATCGGCCCTACGAGCAGTACTTC
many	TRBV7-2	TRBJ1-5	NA	CASSLAHRGNQPQHF	TGTGCCAGCAGCTTAGCCCACAGGGGCAATCAGCCCCAGCATTTT
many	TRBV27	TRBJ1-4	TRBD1	CASSLRDRDEKLFF	TGTGCCAGCAGTCTCCGGGACAGGGATGAAAAACTGTTTTTT
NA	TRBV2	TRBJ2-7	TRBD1	CASSDRDRAYEQYF	TGTGCCAGCAGTGATCGGGACAGGGCCTACGAGCAGTACTTC
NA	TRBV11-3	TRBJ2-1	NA	CASSLNGGSSYNEQFF	TGTGCCAGCAGCTTAAACGGGGGAAGCTCCTACAATGAGCAGTTCTTC
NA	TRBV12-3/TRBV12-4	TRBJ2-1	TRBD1	CASRGTGGSSYNEQFF	TGTGCCAGCAGGGGGACAGGGGGTAGCTCCTACAATGAGCAGTTCTTC
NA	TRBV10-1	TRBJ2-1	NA	CASSPGRYNEQFF	TGCGCCAGCAGTCCAGGGAGGTACAATGAGCAGTTCTTC
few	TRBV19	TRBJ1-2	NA	CASTEKPNYGYTF	TGTGCCAGTACAGAAAAACCGAACTATGGCTACACCTTC
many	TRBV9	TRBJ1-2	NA	CASSGTQDDFYGYTF	TGTGCCAGCAGCGGGACCCAGGACGACTTCTATGGCTACACCTTC
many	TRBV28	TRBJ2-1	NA	CASSFFNGEQFF	TGTGCCAGCAGTTTTTTTAATGGGGAGCAGTTCTTC
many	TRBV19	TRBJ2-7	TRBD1	CASSPWDRGSHEQYF	TGTGCCAGTAGCCCCTGGGACAGGGGATCCCACGAGCAGTACTTC
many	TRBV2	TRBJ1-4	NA	CASHTGTYEKLFF	TGTGCCAGCCATACCGGGACGTATGAAAAACTGTTTTTT
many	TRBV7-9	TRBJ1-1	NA	CASSLSVSVSMNTEAFF	TGTGCCAGCAGCTTAAGTGTGAGCGTCAGCATGAACACTGAAGCTTTCTTT
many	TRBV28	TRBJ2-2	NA	CASSQRQRSSPGELFF	TGTGCCAGCAGTCAACGACAGCGGTCTTCTCCCGGGGAGCTGTTTTTT
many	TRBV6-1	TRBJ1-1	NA	CASRVEGNTEAFF	TGTGCCAGCAGAGTGGAGGGGAACACTGAAGCTTTCTTT
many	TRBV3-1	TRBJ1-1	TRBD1	CASSPLRGLSNTEAFF	TGTGCCAGCAGCCCCCTCAGGGGGCTCTCGAACACTGAAGCTTTCTTT
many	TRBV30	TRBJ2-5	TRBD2	CAWRGGKQETQYF	TGTGCCTGGCGGGGGGGGAAGCAAGAGACCCAGTACTTC
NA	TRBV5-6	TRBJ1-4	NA	CASSEWAGQNNEKLFF	TGTGCCAGCAGCGAGTGGGCCGGACAGAATAATGAAAAACTGTTTTTT
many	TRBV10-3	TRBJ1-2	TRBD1	CAISGDRVASNYGYTF	TGTGCCATCAGCGGAGACAGGGTAGCATCCAACTATGGCTACACCTTC
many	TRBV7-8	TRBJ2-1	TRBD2	CASSLAEGLAGTYNEQFF	TGTGCCAGCAGCTTAGCTGAGGGGCTAGCGGGGACTTACAATGAGCAGTTCTTC
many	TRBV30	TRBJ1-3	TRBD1	CAWSVGGSGNTIYF	TGTGCCTGGAGTGTAGGGGGCAGTGGAAACACCATATATTTT
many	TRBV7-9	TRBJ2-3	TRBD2	CASSWKTSGDTDTQYF	TGTGCCAGCAGCTGGAAGACTAGCGGGGATACAGATACGCAGTATTTT
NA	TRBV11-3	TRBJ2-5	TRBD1	CASRLTGDPETQYF	TGTGCCAGCCGACTGACAGGGGATCCAGAGACCCAGTACTTC
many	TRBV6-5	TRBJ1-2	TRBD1	CASSYSTIKTGGTLYGYTF	TGTGCCAGCAGTTACTCGACCATAAAGACAGGGGGCACTCTCTATGGCTACACCTTC
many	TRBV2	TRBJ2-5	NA	CASSGRQIQETQYF	TGTGCCAGCAGTGGAAGACAGATCCAAGAGACCCAGTACTTC
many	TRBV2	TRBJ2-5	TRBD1	CASSEAGQGETQYF	TGTGCCAGCAGTGAAGCGGGACAGGGGGAGACCCAGTACTTC